Listed below are T cell receptor beta chains from one sample, sequenced in a study of T cells in Graves' hyperthyroidism and ophthalmopathy. TCRdb ran MiXCR on the multiplex PCR reads and lists one entry per CDR3 protein. This sample has roughly 560,000 distinct CDR3 sequences, with roughly 14% found just once. The sample consisted of blood. These TCRs come from a woman in her thirties or forties with Graves' ophthalmopathy. The CDR3 runs from the conserved cysteine through the conserved F or W. D genes are given only for firm matches. The listing skips clone size in some rows; elsewhere it reads once, few, many or a size class.

V gene	D gene	J gene	clone size	CDR3 DNA	CDR3 protein
TRBV6-1	.	TRBJ1-5	many	TGTGCCAGCAGTGAAGCGTTTGACCAGCCCCAGCATTTT	CASSEAFDQPQHF
TRBV28	TRBD1	TRBJ2-7	many	TGTGCCAGCAGTTTGACGGGACAGGGATCCTACGAGCAGTACTTC	CASSLTGQGSYEQYF
TRBV4-1	TRBD1	TRBJ2-7	.	TGCGCCAGCAGCCAGACAGGGGTGGGAAACGAGCAGTACTTC	CASSQTGVGNEQYF
TRBV6-4	TRBD1	TRBJ2-2	.	TGTGCCAGCAGGACAGGGGGCACGACGTCGAACACCGGGGAGCTGTTTTTT	CASRTGGTTSNTGELFF
TRBV12-3/TRBV12-4	.	TRBJ2-2	many	TGTGCCAGCAGAGACAGTTGGTTCGGGGAGCTGTTTTTT	CASRDSWFGELFF
TRBV10-1	TRBD1	TRBJ2-7	many	TGCGCCAGCAGTGAGGACAGGGGCTCCTACGAGCAGTACTTC	CASSEDRGSYEQYF
TRBV27	.	TRBJ1-1	few	TGTGCCAGCTGTTCAGGTCTCCCTATGAACACTGAAGCTTTCTTT	CASCSGLPMNTEAFF
TRBV18	.	TRBJ1-5	.	TGTGCCAGCTCACCAGGGGGCTTTCAGCCCCAGCATTTT	CASSPGGFQPQHF
TRBV20-1	.	TRBJ2-7	few	TGCAGTGCGAGGACAACGCGTAAGCAGGGGAGCCGGGAGGCCTCCTACGAGCAGTACTTC	CSARTTRKQGSREASYEQYF
TRBV19	.	TRBJ1-2	many	TGTGCCAGTAGTGCGGACGGGTTCTATGGCTACACCTTC	CASSADGFYGYTF